Given below is one TCR beta chain in context. This clone may be a read error of a much larger clone one base away. One entry per CDR3 protein results from TCRdb running MiXCR on the PCR reads. The sample has over 600,000 distinct CDR3 sequences; less than 20% are singletons. The sample belongs to a study of molecular identifiers for immune sequencing clone quantification. The CDR3 runs to 13 residues. The germline V gene encodes CDR1 SQVTM and CDR2 ANQGSEA. Trimming took 7 bases from V and 6 from J, leaving 18 bases between them. The TCR was taken from a human donor in good health. Some libraries in this study had Jurkat cell RNA spiked in. The source material was naive CD8+ T cells from blood, with Jurkat cell RNA spiked in. Subset reported: FACS-sorted CD8+CD4-CCR7+CD45RA+ naive T cells. The chain is built from TRBV29-1 and TRBJ1-2, with D possibly TRBD1 on 6 matching bases. The CDR3 sequence: CSADGSGAHGYTF. In DNA, the CDR3 is TGCAGCGCTGACGGATCAGGGGCTCATGGCTACACCTTC.